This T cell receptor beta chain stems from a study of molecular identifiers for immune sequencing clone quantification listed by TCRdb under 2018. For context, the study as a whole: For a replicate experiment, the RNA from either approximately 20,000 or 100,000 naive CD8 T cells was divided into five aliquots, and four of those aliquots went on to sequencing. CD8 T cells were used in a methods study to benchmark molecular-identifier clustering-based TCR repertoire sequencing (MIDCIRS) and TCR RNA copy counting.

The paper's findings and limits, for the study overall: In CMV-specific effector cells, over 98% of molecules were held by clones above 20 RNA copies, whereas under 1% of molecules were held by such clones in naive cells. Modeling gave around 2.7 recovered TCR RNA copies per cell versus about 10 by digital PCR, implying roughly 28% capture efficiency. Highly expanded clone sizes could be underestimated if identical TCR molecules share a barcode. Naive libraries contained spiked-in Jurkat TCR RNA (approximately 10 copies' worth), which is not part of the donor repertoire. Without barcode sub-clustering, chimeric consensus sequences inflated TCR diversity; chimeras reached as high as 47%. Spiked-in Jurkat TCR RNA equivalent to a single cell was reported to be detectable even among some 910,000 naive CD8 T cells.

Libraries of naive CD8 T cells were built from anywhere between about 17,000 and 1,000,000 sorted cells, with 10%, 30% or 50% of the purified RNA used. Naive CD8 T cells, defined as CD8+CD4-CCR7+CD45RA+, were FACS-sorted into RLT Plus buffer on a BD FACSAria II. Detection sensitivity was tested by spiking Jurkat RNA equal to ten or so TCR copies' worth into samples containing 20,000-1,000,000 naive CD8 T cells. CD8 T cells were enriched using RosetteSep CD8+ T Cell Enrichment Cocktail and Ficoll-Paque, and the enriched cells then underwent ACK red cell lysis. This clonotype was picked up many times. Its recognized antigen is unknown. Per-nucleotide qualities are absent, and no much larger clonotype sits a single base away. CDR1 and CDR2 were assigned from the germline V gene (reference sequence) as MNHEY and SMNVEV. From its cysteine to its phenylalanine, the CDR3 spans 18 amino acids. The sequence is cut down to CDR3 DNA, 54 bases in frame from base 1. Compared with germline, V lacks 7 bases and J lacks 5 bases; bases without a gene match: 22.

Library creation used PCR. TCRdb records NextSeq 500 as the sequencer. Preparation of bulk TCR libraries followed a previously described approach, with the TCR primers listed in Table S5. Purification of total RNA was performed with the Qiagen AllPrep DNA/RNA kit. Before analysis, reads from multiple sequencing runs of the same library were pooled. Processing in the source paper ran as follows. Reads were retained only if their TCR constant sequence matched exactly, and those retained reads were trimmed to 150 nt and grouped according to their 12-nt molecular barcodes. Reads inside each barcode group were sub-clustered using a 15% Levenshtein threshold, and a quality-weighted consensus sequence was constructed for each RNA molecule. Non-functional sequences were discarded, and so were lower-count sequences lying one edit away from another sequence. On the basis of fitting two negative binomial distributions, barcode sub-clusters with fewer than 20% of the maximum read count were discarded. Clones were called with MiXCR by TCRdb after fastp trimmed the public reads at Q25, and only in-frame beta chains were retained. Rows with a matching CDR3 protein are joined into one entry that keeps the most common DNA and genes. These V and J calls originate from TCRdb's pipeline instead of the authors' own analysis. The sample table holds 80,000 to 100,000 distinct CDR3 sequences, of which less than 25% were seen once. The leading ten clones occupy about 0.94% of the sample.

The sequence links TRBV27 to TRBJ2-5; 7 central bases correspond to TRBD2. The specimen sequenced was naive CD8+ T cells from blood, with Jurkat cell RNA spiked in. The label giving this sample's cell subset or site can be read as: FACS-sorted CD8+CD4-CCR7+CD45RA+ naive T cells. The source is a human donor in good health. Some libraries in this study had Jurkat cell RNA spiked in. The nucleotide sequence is TGTGCCAGCACACCCATCGGAGGGCAGGGAGGGAACGGTGAGACCCAGTACTTC. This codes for CASTPIGGQGGNGETQYF.